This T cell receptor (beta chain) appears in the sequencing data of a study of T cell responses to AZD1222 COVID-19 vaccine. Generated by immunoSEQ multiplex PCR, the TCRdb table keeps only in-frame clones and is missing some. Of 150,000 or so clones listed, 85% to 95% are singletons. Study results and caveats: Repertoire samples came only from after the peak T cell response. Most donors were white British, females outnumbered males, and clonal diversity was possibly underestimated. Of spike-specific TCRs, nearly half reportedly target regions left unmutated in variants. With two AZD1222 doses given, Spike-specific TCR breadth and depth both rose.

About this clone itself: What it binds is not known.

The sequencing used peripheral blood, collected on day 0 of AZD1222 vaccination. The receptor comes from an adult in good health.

CDR3 residues: CAWTGAGPNYGYTF. The DNA for the CDR3 is TGTGCCTGGACCGGGGCAGGCCCTAACTATGGCTACACCTTC. The rearrangement uses TRBV30 and TRBJ1-2, with D tentatively TRBD1 (5 bases). This CDR3 contains 14 residues. Trimming left V 4 bases short and J 0 bases short, with 12 bases between. Germline CDR1 reads GTSNPN; CDR2 reads SVGIG (reference sequence).